Below, one T cell receptor beta chain is given with its context. Its antigen is not identified. This sample was included in a study of vaccination and CD4 T cells after COVID-19. About the study: A CEFX pool, an HIV-1 Nef pool, or else no peptide went into the control cultures. Study-level results: From a median of about 20 to 38, SARS-CoV-2-reactive clonotypes increased, though not significantly.

The germline V gene encodes CDR1 LNHNV and CDR2 YYDKDF (reference sequence). There are 14 residues in the CDR3. After removal of 1 base from V and 7 bases from J, the junction contained 1 base not matched to a gene. Regarding treatment: roughly 11-day PBMC culture with coronavirus spike peptide pools or control peptides (ViraFEST assay). Cells were cultured for approximately ten days, and then CD4+ T cells were isolated by negative selection. The Oncomine TCR Beta short-read assay was applied to DNA of cultured CD4+ T cells. Scientists extracted genomic DNA from CD4+ T cells grown in culture. TCRdb redid the calling of the PCR reads with MiXCR, one entry per CDR3 protein. This table has around 16,000 distinct CDR3 sequences, approximately 77% appearing once.

The sequencing used CD4+ T cells from blood, cultured in vitro, collected after SARS-CoV-2 vaccination. The chain employs TRBV15 and TRBJ2-4; 10 nucleotides agree with TRBD1. This clonotype was sampled from a human donor who received a COVID-19 vaccine. The CDR3 nucleotides read TGTGCCACCAGCAGAGCGGGACAGGGGAACATTCAGTACTTC. Protein sequence: CATSRAGQGNIQYF.